The sequence of this T cell receptor (beta chain) was determined in a study of T cell repertoires in ileal Crohn's disease (dated by TCRdb to between 2017 and 2020). For context, the study as a whole: At the time of surgery, roughly 34% of patients were active smokers, and the median duration of disease was 6.5 to 8.5 years. TCR repertoire analysis was performed in a few dozen Crohn's disease patients drawn from a prospective multicentre cohort. Postoperative therapy was given to about half of the patients, with thiopurines administered to over 10 patients and anti-TNF agents administered to 18 patients. A Rutgeerts score higher than i0 was the definition used for endoscopic postoperative recurrence. A total of approximately 170 mucosal samples from around 57 patients were sequenced, collected from several sites on the surgical specimen as well as at postoperative endoscopy. About 500 nanograms of biopsy DNA per sample were submitted for commercial TCRB immunosequencing. All patients had surgery for a complication: stricturing disease in 61% and penetrating disease in roughly 39%. The study was conducted in parallel with a multicentre cohort that was designed to identify predictors of early endoscopic recurrence following ileocolonic resection. Biopsies taken from the inflamed portion of the ileum in the surgical resection specimen were designated as M0 samples.

The time point label corresponds to: inflamed ileum from the surgical specimen. Eligible patients were adults with ileal or ileocolonic Crohn's disease who had an indication for ileocolonic resection. Whole ileal mucosal biopsies were kept frozen at -80 degrees C prior to DNA extraction. Genomic DNA was isolated from frozen whole biopsies using a TRizol-based method, and the DNA was quantified with a NanoDrop 2000 spectrophotometer. The CDR3 spans 13 residues, from the cysteine through the phenylalanine. The read is trimmed to its CDR3 DNA, 39 bases read in frame from base 1. From a lookup of the germline V gene (reference sequence), CDR1 and CDR2 are SEHNR and FQNEAQ. V drops 5 bases and J drops 8 bases, leaving 13 bases in between. As for this clone: The clone's antigen remains unknown. No much larger clone is present one base from it, and per-base qualities are unavailable.

General conclusions and limits of the study: Mucosal CD4 and CD8 T cells were sorted and sequenced only in a subgroup of patients, whose size was not stated. A significantly higher proportion of clonal expansions was observed in active smokers at surgery than in non-smokers (about 25% vs 20%, p=0.02). Endoscopic recurrence was found to be associated with higher high-frequency clone percentages at surgery, and recurrence was observed in all patients with clonality above 26.8% (18/57). Sorted CD8 T cells carried more high-frequency clones than CD4 T cells, suggesting mucosal expansions were mainly CD8.

Library method: the immunoSEQ multiplex PCR assay. CDR3 regions were amplified from genomic DNA by Adaptive Biotechnology using a two-step, amplification bias-controlled multiplex PCR. The first PCR used primers for every V and J gene segment; the second PCR added barcodes and Illumina adapters. CDR3 libraries were sequenced using an Illumina instrument. Per the original workflow: The analysis drew on both the pipelines supplied by the vendor and custom analysis of the raw data in R/Bioconductor running R version 3.3.0. Clonality, which ranges from 0 to 1, was calculated as the inverse of the normalised Shannon entropy across all productive clones. High-frequency clones were defined as the share of the repertoire taken up by the top 100 clones, keeping only clones that passed a 95% confidence test. Repertoire diversity was measured with the Simpson index, and overlap between samples was measured with the Morisita-Horn index. The table comes from immuneACCESS by way of TCRdb, which keeps in-frame sequences with V and J called. Part of the clones is missing from these tables; in studies checked, under half for an unresolved V gene and the rest for unknown reasons. The V and J calls and clone size were taken over from that table, and D and trimming were inferred from the DNA. The sample yields roughly 8,000 clones; approximately 85% were counted once. The ten largest clones take up 11% of the sample.

This TCR was sampled from an adult with Crohn's disease. Sequencing was performed on ileal tissue. The sequence joins TRBV7-9 to TRBJ2-1; D gene: possibly TRBD2, on 5 matching bases. Here is the DNA: TGTGCCAGCAGCGTAGGACTGAACGATGAGCAGTTCTTC. Translation gives CASSVGLNDEQFF.